This TCR beta chain originates from a study of vaccination and CD4 T cells after COVID-19. The germline V gene has CDR1 SNHLY and CDR2 FYNNEI. There are 16 residues in the CDR3. V lost 3 bases to trimming and J lost 0 bases, with 15 bases between them. With regard to this clonotype: Its matching antigen is unknown.

Time point described: late sampling 161 to 241 days after vaccination in three convalescent patients. Stated treatment: approximately 11-day PBMC culture with coronavirus spike peptide pools or control peptides (ViraFEST assay). CD4+ T cells that had been cultured provided DNA sequenced with the Oncomine TCR Beta short-read assay. TCRdb passed the PCR reads through MiXCR, listing each CDR3 protein once. The repertoire holds some 25,000 distinct CDR3 sequences, with around 30% as singletons. The chain is built from TRBV2 and TRBJ2-7; D may be TRBD2 (6 bases). The source of this sequence is a human donor who had recovered from COVID-19. The sample in question was CD4+ T cells from blood, cultured in vitro, obtained about 7 months after SARS-CoV-2 vaccination. In DNA form, the CDR3 reads TGTGCCAGCAGTGACCTCCGGGGGAATCCCTCCTACGAGCAGTACTTC. Its translation: CASSDLRGNPSYEQYF. The whole variable domain, filled in from reference TRBV2 and TRBJ2-7, reads EPEVTQTPSHQVTQMGQEVILRCVPISNHLYFYWYRQILGQKVEFLVSFYNNEISEKSEIFDDQFSVERPDGSNFTLKIRSTKLEDSAMYFCASSDLRGNPSYEQYFGPGTRLTVT.